This entry describes one T cell receptor (beta chain). Germline CDR1 SNHLY, CDR2 FYNNEI. This CDR3 contains 16 residues. Between the trimmed V and J ends, which lost 6 bases and 2 bases, there was a span of 19 bases. This record comes from a study of blood T cell repertoires in COVID-19. The repertoire was sequenced with immunoSEQ multiplex PCR; TCRdb's copy has only in-frame clones and lacks some. The sample holds over 250,000 clones, around 87% seen once. The clonotype comes from a woman between 25 and 40 years old who had recovered from COVID-19. Material for sequencing was PBMCs or T cells enriched from blood (not recorded which). The gene calls are TRBV2 and TRBJ1-1, with D maybe TRBD1 (5 bases). CDR3 sequence: CASSPRLQGTNTEAFF. The CDR3 DNA reads as TGTGCCAGCAGCCCCAGGTTGCAGGGCACTAACACTGAAGCTTTCTTT. The full variable domain, in which reference TRBV2 and TRBJ1-1 provide the parts outside the CDR3, is EPEVTQTPSHQVTQMGQEVILRCVPISNHLYFYWYRQILGQKVEFLVSFYNNEISEKSEIFDDQFSVERPDGSNFTLKIRSTKLEDSAMYFCASSPRLQGTNTEAFFGQGTRLTVV.